This TCR beta chain was retrieved from a study of T-cell reconstitution after alpha-beta-depleted transplantation in children. Germline-derived CDR1 and CDR2 are SGHRS and YFSETQ. The ends were cut back, 0 bases at V and 1 base at J, with 10 bases in the middle. This CDR3 region has 15 residues. Molecular barcoding with unique molecular identifiers was used for the TCRbeta library. One entry per CDR3 protein, called by TCRdb with MiXCR from the PCR reads. The table has approximately 210,000 distinct CDR3 sequences, 13% to 15% seen once; the top ten hold 13%. The clonotype comes from a human donor who donated a stem cell graft to a child with acute lymphoblastic leukemia. The genes are TRBV5-1 and TRBJ1-1; D not resolved. The sequences come from PBMCs from the stem cell graft donor, collected from the stem cell graft. The CDR3 DNA is TGCGCCAGCAGCTTGGACAGTCTTTCGAACACTGAAGCTTTCTTT. Translating gives CASSLDSLSNTEAFF.